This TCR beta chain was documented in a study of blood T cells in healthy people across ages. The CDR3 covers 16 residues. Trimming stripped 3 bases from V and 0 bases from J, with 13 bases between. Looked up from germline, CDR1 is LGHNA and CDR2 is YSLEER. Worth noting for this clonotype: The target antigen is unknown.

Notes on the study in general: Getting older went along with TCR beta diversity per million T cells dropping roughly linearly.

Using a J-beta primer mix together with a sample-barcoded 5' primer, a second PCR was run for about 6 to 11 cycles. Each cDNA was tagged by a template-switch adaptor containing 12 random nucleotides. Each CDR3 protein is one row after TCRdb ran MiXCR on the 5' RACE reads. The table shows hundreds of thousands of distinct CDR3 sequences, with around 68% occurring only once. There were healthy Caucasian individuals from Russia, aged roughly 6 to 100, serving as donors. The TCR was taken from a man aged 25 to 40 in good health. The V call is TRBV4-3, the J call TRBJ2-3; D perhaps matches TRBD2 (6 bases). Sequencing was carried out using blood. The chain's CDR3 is CASSQGTVSSTDTQYF. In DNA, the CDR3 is TGCGCCAGCAGCCAGGGGACTGTTTCTAGCACAGATACGCAGTATTTT.